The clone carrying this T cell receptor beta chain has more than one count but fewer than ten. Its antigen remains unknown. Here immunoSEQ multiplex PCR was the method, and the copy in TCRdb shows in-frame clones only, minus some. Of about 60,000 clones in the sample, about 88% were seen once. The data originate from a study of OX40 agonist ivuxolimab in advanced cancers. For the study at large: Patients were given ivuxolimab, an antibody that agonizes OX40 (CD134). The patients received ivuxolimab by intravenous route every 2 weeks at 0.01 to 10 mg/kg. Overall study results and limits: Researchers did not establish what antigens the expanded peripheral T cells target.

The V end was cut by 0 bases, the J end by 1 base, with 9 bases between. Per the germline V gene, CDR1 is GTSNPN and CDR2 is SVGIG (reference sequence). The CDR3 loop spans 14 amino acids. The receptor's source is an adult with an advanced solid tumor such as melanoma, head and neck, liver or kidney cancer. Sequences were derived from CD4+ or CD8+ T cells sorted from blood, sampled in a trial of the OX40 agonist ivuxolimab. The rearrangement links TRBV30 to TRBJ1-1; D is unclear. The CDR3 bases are TGTGCCTGGAGTGTAGAACAGAGGAACACTGAAGCTTTCTTT. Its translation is CAWSVEQRNTEAFF.